The 32 T cell receptor beta chains reported below all come from one sample, sequenced in a study of cytomegalovirus exposure and HLA in healthy donors. PCR was performed using 60 Vbeta and 13 Jbeta primers. Here immunoSEQ multiplex PCR was the method, and the copy in TCRdb shows in-frame clones only, minus some. The sample records about 200,000 clones, 75% to 85% being singletons. Sequenced input: PBMCs. The receptors shown here come from a male donor in good health and CMV-seropositive.

The genes are TRBV11-3 and TRBJ1-1; weak D call: TRBD1 (5 bases). V shed 1 base and J shed 6 bases, with 9 bases lying between them. This CDR3 is built from 13 residues. CDR1 is SGHNT and CDR2 is YENEEA in the germline V gene. CDR3 nucleotide sequence: TGTGCCAGCAGCTTAGTGGGGGGAGCTGAAGCTTTCTTT. Translated: CASSLVGGAEAFF. The whole variable domain, remainder taken from reference TRBV11-3 and TRBJ1-1, is EAGVVQSPRYKIIEKKQPVAFWCNPISGHNTLYWYLQNLGQGPELLIRYENEEAVDDSQLPKDRFSAERLKGVDSTLKIQPAELGDSAVYLCASSLVGGAEAFFGQGTRLTVV.

This clone was seen a few times. The gene calls are TRBV27 and TRBJ2-7; 9 nucleotides match TRBD1. V was pared by 2 bases and J by 2 bases, with 1 base of the junction left unmatched. CDR1 is MNHEY, CDR2 SMNVEV, per germline (reference sequence). The CDR3 is 14 amino acids. The chain's CDR3 is CASSLGTGPYEQYF. As DNA, the CDR3 is TGTGCCAGCAGTTTAGGGACAGGGCCCTACGAGCAGTACTTC.

This clone was found a few times. The chain is built from TRBV18 and TRBJ2-5; D gene uncertain. Germline CDR1 and CDR2: KGHSH and LQKENI. This CDR3 contains 14 residues. The ends were cut back, 6 bases at V and 1 base at J, with 12 bases in the middle. The CDR3 loop reads CASSATSPQETQYF. CDR3 DNA: TGTGCCAGCTCTGCGACATCGCCCCAAGAGACCCAGTACTTC.

The chain employs TRBV7-8 and TRBJ1-4; D is unresolved. CDR1 and CDR2 (germline): SGHVS, FQNEAQ. V lost 9 bases and J lost 2, with 13 bases in between. This CDR3 is 14 amino acids long. The CDR3 loop reads CASTRRWTNEKLFF. CDR3 sequence (DNA): TGTGCCAGTACGAGGAGATGGACTAATGAAAAACTGTTTTTT.

This clone is a singleton in its sample. The rearrangement joins TRBV7-9 to TRBJ1-4, with 8 bases aligning to TRBD1. V lost 3 bases and J lost 8; bases outside the gene matches: 5. Germline-derived CDR1 and CDR2 are SEHNR and FQNEAQ (reference sequence). The CDR3 consists of 14 residues. The CDR3 is CASSLDRDAEKLFF. For the CDR3, the DNA is TGTGCCAGCAGCTTGGACAGGGATGCGGAAAAACTGTTTTTT. Supplemented by reference TRBV7-9 and TRBJ1-4, the full variable domain reads DTGVSQNPRHKITKRGQNVTFRCDPISEHNRLYWYRQTLGQGPEFLTYFQNEAQLEKSRLLSDRFSAERPKGSFSTLEIQRTEQGDSAMYLCASSLDRDAEKLFFGSGTQLSVL.

The gene calls are TRBV7-6 and TRBJ2-3; 11 positions match TRBD2. The CDR3 consists of 15 residues. Germline V lookup: CDR1 SGHVS, CDR2 FNYEAQ. V gave up 5 bases and J gave up 5 bases; unmatched junction bases: 6. The CDR3 protein is CASSISGGAGDTQYF. The CDR3 coding sequence is TGTGCCAGCAGCATTAGCGGGGGGGCCGGAGATACGCAGTATTTT.

The CDR3 loop is CASGPPGLISYEQYF. The CDR3 DNA sequence: TGTGCCAGCGGCCCGCCGGGACTTATCTCCTACGAGCAGTACTTC. The chain has TRBV27 and TRBJ2-7; D is possibly TRBD2 (6 bases). Per germline, CDR1 MNHEY and CDR2 SMNVEV (reference sequence). V was shortened by 8 bases and J by 0 bases, with 17 bases between the two germline ends. The CDR3 loop spans 15 amino acids.

This chain joins TRBV6-6 and TRBJ1-1; tentative D call: TRBD1 (6 bases). The CDR3 runs 15 residues. V lost 6 bases, J lost 1 base, and 15 bases lay in between. Germline V gives CDR1 MNHNY, CDR2 SVGAGI (reference sequence). CDR3 in amino acids: CASRETGSKNTEAFF. CDR3 DNA sequence: TGTGCCAGCAGAGAAACAGGGTCTAAGAACACTGAAGCTTTCTTT.

The chain carries TRBV7-2 and TRBJ2-5, with D perhaps matching TRBD2 (5 bases). The J call is in doubt because the DNA end fits TRBJ2-7 better. The germline CDR1 and CDR2 sequences are SGHTA and FQGNSA. This CDR3 contains 14 residues. CDR3 nucleotide sequence: TGTGCCAGCAGCTTACAGGACTCCTCCTACGAGCAGTACTTC. Translating gives CASSLQDSSYEQYF.

This clone was seen only a few times. V gene TRBV6-5 combines with J gene TRBJ1-2; 8 bases fit TRBD1. CDR1 and CDR2 from the germline V gene are MNHEY and SVGAGI. This CDR3 has 14 amino acids. Losses at the gene ends were 5 bases for V and 4 bases for J; bases not matched to a gene: 6. The CDR3 protein is CASSRGQGAYGYTF. As DNA, the CDR3 is TGTGCCAGCAGTAGAGGACAGGGAGCCTATGGCTACACCTTC.

This clone was found once. The chain's CDR3 is CASSERTNNEQFF. CDR3 nucleotide sequence: TGTGCCAGCAGCGAGCGGACCAACAATGAGCAGTTCTTC. This chain uses TRBV7-2 with TRBJ2-1; D is perhaps TRBD2 (5 bases). In germline, CDR1 is SGHTA, CDR2 FQGNSA. This CDR3 comprises 13 residues. V was clipped by 5 bases and J by 5 bases, with 10 bases between them.

This chain links TRBV18 with TRBJ2-1, with 9 bases matching TRBD2. Per germline, CDR1 KGHSH and CDR2 LQKENI. CDR3 length: 16 amino acids. The V segment lost 3 bases and the J segment 7 bases; nucleotides outside the gene matches: 10. The CDR3 nucleotides read TGTGCCAGCTCACCCGAAACCGGGACTAGCAAAAATGAGCAGTTCTTC. Its translation: CASSPETGTSKNEQFF.

The chain is built from TRBV11-2 and TRBJ2-5; D call uncertain. Germline V lookup: CDR1 SGHAT, CDR2 FQNNGV. Trimming shortened V by 5 bases and J by 2 bases, and 12 bases separated the two germline ends. The CDR3 totals 14 residues. The CDR3 nucleotides read TGTGCCAGCAGCCCTAGGTACGGGCAAGAGACCCAGTACTTC. It translates to CASSPRYGQETQYF.

The chain is built from TRBV7-8 and TRBJ2-3; D is uncertain. This CDR3 region has 15 residues. With 3 bases removed from V and 2 bases from J, the gap between germline ends came to 12 bases. Germline V lookup: CDR1 SGHVS, CDR2 FQNEAQ. The CDR3 nucleotides read TGTGCCAGCAGCTTCGGCGGCGGCGACACAGATACGCAGTATTTT. This sequence encodes CASSFGGGDTDTQYF.

The chain recombines TRBV5-4 with TRBJ2-3; 12 bases fit TRBD2. V trimming: 5 bases; J trimming: 4 bases; junction bases outside the gene matches: 11. The germline V gene has CDR1 SGHNT and CDR2 YYREEE (reference sequence). The CDR3 sequence is 17 residues long. The CDR3 reads CASSQLTLAGGPDTQYF. The DNA for the CDR3 is TGTGCCAGCAGTCAATTAACACTAGCGGGGGGACCAGATACGCAGTATTTT.

The chain uses TRBV15 and TRBJ2-3; tentatively, D is TRBD2 (6 bases). CDR3 size: 17 residues. V lost 1 base to trimming and J lost 4 bases, with 18 bases between them. The V gene's germline CDR1 is LNHNV and CDR2 YYDKDF (reference sequence). The CDR3 sequence: CATSRGGGTSFADTQYF. Written as DNA, the CDR3 is TGTGCCACCAGCAGAGGGGGCGGAACTAGCTTCGCAGATACGCAGTATTTT. The variable domain in full, completed from reference TRBV15 and TRBJ2-3, reads DAMVIQNPRYQVTQFGKPVTLSCSQTLNHNVMYWYQQKSSQAPKLLFHYYDKDFNNEADTPDNFQSRRPNTSFCFLDIRSPGLGDTAMYLCATSRGGGTSFADTQYFGPGTRLTVL.

Worth noting for this clone: An end of the junction does not agree with germline; a read error may underlie this. The chain links TRBV7-9 to TRBJ2-3; D gene ambiguous. This CDR3 is 13 amino acids long. The V gene's germline CDR1 is SEHNR and CDR2 FQNEAQ (reference sequence). CDR3: CSSRLNPSDTQYF. CDR3 nucleotide sequence: TGTTCCAGCCGCTTAAATCCCTCAGATACGCAGTATTTT.

The chain is built from TRBV9 and TRBJ2-6; unclear D gene. This CDR3 has 15 amino acids. The germline V gene has CDR1 SGDLS and CDR2 YYNGEE. Trimming took 2 bases from V and 0 from J, leaving 6 bases between them. In nucleotides, the CDR3 is TGTGCCAGCAGCGTTCGGAGCTCTGGGGCCAACGTCCTGACTTTC. This gives the protein CASSVRSSGANVLTF.

The V gene is TRBV6-5, the J gene TRBJ2-1, with 14 bases lining up with TRBD2. The CDR3 totals 15 residues. From germline, CDR1 is MNHEY and CDR2 SVGAGI. The ends lost 7 bases at V and 8 bases at J; junction bases unmatched: 7. CDR3 protein: CASISGTSGSYEQFF. CDR3 nucleotides: TGTGCCAGCATCTCAGGGACTAGCGGGAGCTATGAGCAGTTCTTC.

This chain uses TRBV11-3 with TRBJ2-5; 10 bases are a match to TRBD2. CDR1 and CDR2 from the germline V gene are SGHNT and YENEEA. Losses at the gene ends were 2 bases for V and 5 bases for J; bases not matched to a gene: 5. This CDR3 contains 15 residues. The CDR3 loop is CASSLTAGGRETQYF. Written as DNA, the CDR3 is TGTGCCAGCAGCTTAACAGCGGGGGGGCGGGAGACCCAGTACTTC.

CDR3 in amino acids: CAWLNREKLFF. Here the CDR3 DNA reads TGTGCCTGGCTCAACAGAGAAAAACTGTTTTTT. J is TRBJ1-4 and V is TRBV30; D gene ambiguous. CDR1 and CDR2 from the germline V gene are GTSNPN and SVGIG (reference sequence). The CDR3 is 11 amino acids. The V end lost 5 bases, the J end lost 8 bases, and 9 bases lay between the germline ends.

The chain combines TRBV6-1 with TRBJ2-7; perhaps TRBD1 as D (5 bases). There are 13 residues in the CDR3. Trimming stripped 8 bases from V and 3 bases from J, with 14 bases between. CDR1 is MNHNS, CDR2 SASEGT, per germline. Here the CDR3 reads CASSAGPGYEQYF. For the CDR3, the DNA is TGTGCCAGCTCGGCAGGGCCTGGCTACGAGCAGTACTTC.

This chain uses TRBV6-5 with TRBJ2-3; tentatively, D is TRBD2 (6 bases). V was shortened by 5 bases and J by 5 bases, with 14 bases between the two germline ends. This CDR3 has 14 residues. Germline CDR1 reads MNHEY; CDR2 reads SVGAGI. The CDR3 sequence is CASSHGGELDTQYF. The CDR3 DNA follows: TGTGCCAGCAGTCACGGGGGTGAATTAGATACGCAGTATTTT.

This clone was detected only a few times. The rearrangement uses TRBV5-4 and TRBJ1-2; 9 bases fit TRBD1. Germline assignment: CDR1 SGHNT and CDR2 YYREEE (reference sequence). V dropped 2 bases and J dropped 8; count of bases not matched to a gene: 10. CDR3 length equals 15 residues. The CDR3 loop is CASSFVGDRVGGYTF. The CDR3 DNA sequence: TGTGCCAGCAGCTTCGTAGGGGACAGGGTTGGCGGCTACACCTTC.

The chain combines TRBV5-1 with TRBJ2-7; 8 bases are shared with TRBD1. Unmatched junction bases numbered 6, after V lost 1 base and J lost 3 bases. There are 15 residues in the CDR3. Per the germline V gene, CDR1 is SGHRS and CDR2 is YFSETQ. The CDR3 coding sequence is TGCGCCAGCAGCTTGCGGAGACAGGGGATCTACGAGCAGTACTTC. Protein sequence: CASSLRRQGIYEQYF. Complete variable domain (other parts from reference TRBV5-1 and TRBJ2-7): KAGVTQTPRYLIKTRGQQVTLSCSPISGHRSVSWYQQTPGQGLQFLFEYFSETQRNKGNFPGRFSGRQFSNSRSEMNVSTLELGDSALYLCASSLRRQGIYEQYFGPGTRLTVT.

V is TRBV10-2 and J is TRBJ1-1; weak D call: TRBD1 (6 bases). This CDR3 has 14 amino acids. Per the germline V gene, CDR1 is WSHSY and CDR2 is SAAADI. Trimming removed 5 bases at V and 3 bases at J, with 13 bases between. The CDR3 coding sequence is TGCGCCAGCAGTCTCTTTTCAGGGGACACTGAAGCTTTCTTT. This encodes CASSLFSGDTEAFF.

This chain links TRBV29-1 with TRBJ1-5; D gene uncertain. The germline V gene encodes CDR1 SQVTM and CDR2 ANQGSEA. V lost 6 bases, J lost 4 bases, and 16 bases lay in between. CDR3 size: 14 residues. The CDR3 nucleotides read TGCAGCGTGGCCTTAGGCAGCGCAAATCAGCCCCAGCATTTT. It is translated as CSVALGSANQPQHF.

The rearrangement links TRBV21-1 to TRBJ1-5; no check of the table's D call, TRBD1, against the DNA was made. TRBV21-1 is a listed pseudogene. This CDR3 comprises 16 residues. This CDR3 reads CASSPVRPGFDQPQHF. The CDR3 coding sequence is TGTGCCAGCAGCCCAGTCCGTCCAGGTTTCGATCAGCCCCAGCATTTT.

This clone was observed a few times. V is TRBV7-2 and J is TRBJ1-5; D gene ambiguous. The CDR3 consists of 16 residues. The germline CDR1 and CDR2 sequences are SGHTA and FQGNSA. V was pared by 1 base and J by 2 bases, with 12 bases between. The CDR3: CASSLDASPGNQPQHF. The CDR3 DNA reads TGTGCCAGCAGCTTAGACGCCTCCCCGGGCAATCAGCCCCAGCATTTT.

V and J are TRBV5-1 and TRBJ2-7; 10 bases are a match to TRBD1. Losses at the gene ends were 6 bases for V and 3 bases for J; bases not matched to a gene: 6. Germline V gene lookup returns CDR1 SGHRS and CDR2 YFSETQ. The CDR3 runs to 14 residues. In DNA, the CDR3 is TGCGCCAGCACCCGACAGGGGGCAAACTACGAGCAGTACTTC. Protein sequence: CASTRQGANYEQYF.

This clone was seen a handful of times. The chain joins TRBV4-2 to TRBJ2-5; 8 bases fit TRBD1. The J call may be wrong; the DNA end is better matched by TRBJ2-7. CDR3 length equals 21 residues. Germline V gives CDR1 LGHNA, CDR2 YNFKEQ. The CDR3: CASSQRVSSPSQGAGNYEQYF. The CDR3 bases are TGTGCCAGCAGCCAACGTGTGTCTTCCCCCTCGCAGGGGGCTGGAAACTACGAGCAGTACTTC.

The V and J genes are TRBV7-2 and TRBJ2-7; TRBD2 matches at 9 bases. The CDR3 is made up of 15 amino acids. Germline V lookup: CDR1 SGHTA, CDR2 FQGNSA. Germline trimming cut 8 bases from V and 4 bases from J; bases unmatched to any gene: 12. CDR3 DNA: TGTGCCAGCCCGCTAGTCCTAGCGGGACAATACGAGCAGTACTTC. Translated: CASPLVLAGQYEQYF. Based on the CDR3 plus reference TRBV7-2 and TRBJ2-7, the full variable domain is GAGVSQSPSNKVTEKGKDVELRCDPISGHTALYWYRQSLGQGLEFLIYFQGNSAPDKSGLPSDRFSAERTGGSVSTLTIQRTQQEDSAVYLCASPLVLAGQYEQYFGPGTRLTVT.